Listed below are T cell receptor beta chains from one sample, sequenced in a study of blood T cells in healthy people across ages. TCRdb re-derived calls from the 5' RACE reads in MiXCR, one entry per CDR3 protein. The sample lists 1.8 million or so distinct CDR3 sequences, about 39% seen once, with 23% in the top ten. Specimen: blood. Receptors originate from a human donor in good health. The CDR3 runs from the conserved cysteine through the conserved F or W. A D gene is named only where the DNA matches it firmly. Clone size is not always given. Where it is, it says once, few, many or a class for expanded clones.

.	TRBV6-5	.	TRBJ2-7	CASSRGPGIDEQYF	TGTGCCAGCAGCCGCGGGCCAGGGATCGACGAGCAGTACTTC
few	TRBV4-2	TRBD2	TRBJ2-1	CASSQAPQRGGNEQFF	TGTGCCAGCAGCCAGGCGCCGCAGCGGGGGGGCAATGAGCAGTTCTTC
few	TRBV20-1	.	TRBJ2-5	CSARGRRDQETQYF	TGCAGTGCTAGAGGGCGGCGGGACCAAGAGACCCAGTACTTC
.	TRBV5-1	.	TRBJ2-7	CASSLGDTFYEQYF	TGCGCCAGCAGCTTAGGGGACACCTTCTACGAGCAGTACTTC
once	TRBV5-1	.	TRBJ2-6	CASSYVISGANVLTF	TGCGCCAGCAGCTACGTAATCTCTGGGGCCAACGTCCTGACTTTC
.	TRBV6-5	TRBD1	TRBJ1-6	CASTVMGQRDNSPLHF	TGTGCCAGCACAGTTATGGGACAGCGAGATAATTCACCCCTCCACTTT
many	TRBV20-1	TRBD1	TRBJ2-3	CSALTGGTDTQYF	TGCAGTGCTTTAACAGGGGGCACAGATACGCAGTATTTT
.	TRBV2	.	TRBJ1-3	CASSTYGMTGNTIYF	TGTGCCAGCAGTACTTACGGAATGACGGGAAACACCATATATTTT
.	TRBV5-1	TRBD1	TRBJ2-3	CASSPGTGDTDTQYF	TGCGCCAGCAGCCCCGGGACAGGTGACACAGATACGCAGTATTTT
few	TRBV12-3/TRBV12-4	TRBD1	TRBJ2-1	CASSGQAAGYNEQFF	TGTGCCAGCAGCGGACAGGCAGCCGGATACAATGAGCAGTTCTTC
.	TRBV2	.	TRBJ2-1	CVSVRSSYNEQFF	TGTGTCAGCGTTAGGAGCTCCTACAATGAGCAGTTCTTC
few	TRBV12-3/TRBV12-4	.	TRBJ2-7	CASGSGQIYEQYF	TGTGCCAGCGGTTCGGGACAAATCTACGAGCAGTACTTC
.	TRBV4-3	TRBD1	TRBJ1-2	CASSRLTGTAAGYTF	TGCGCCAGCAGCCGGTTGACAGGGACGGCGGCTGGCTACACCTTC
.	TRBV7-6	.	TRBJ2-1	CASSHQSGRPCNEQFF	TGTGCCAGCAGCCATCAATCCGGCCGGCCCTGCAATGAGCAGTTCTTC
few	TRBV6-5	TRBD1	TRBJ1-6	CASSYTRGSSSPLHF	TGTGCCAGCAGTTACACCAGGGGGTCCAGTTCACCCCTCCACTTT
.	TRBV24-1	.	TRBJ1-5	CATSGKGEVFFQPQHF	TGTGCCACCAGTGGGAAGGGTGAAGTTTTCTTTCAGCCCCAGCATTTT